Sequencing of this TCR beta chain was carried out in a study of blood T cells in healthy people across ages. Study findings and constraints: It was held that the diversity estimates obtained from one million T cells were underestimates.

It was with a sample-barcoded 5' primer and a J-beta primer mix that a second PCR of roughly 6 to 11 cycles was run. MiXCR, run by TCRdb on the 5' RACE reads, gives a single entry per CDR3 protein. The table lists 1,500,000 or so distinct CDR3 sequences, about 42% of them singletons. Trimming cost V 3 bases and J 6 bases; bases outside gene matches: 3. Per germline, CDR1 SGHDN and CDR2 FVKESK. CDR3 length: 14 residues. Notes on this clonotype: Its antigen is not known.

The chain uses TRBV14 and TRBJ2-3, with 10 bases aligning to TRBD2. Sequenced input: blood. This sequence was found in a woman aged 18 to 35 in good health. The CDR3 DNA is TGTGCCAGCAGCCAGTCTAGCGGGGGTGATACGCAGTATTTT. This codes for CASSQSSGGDTQYF.